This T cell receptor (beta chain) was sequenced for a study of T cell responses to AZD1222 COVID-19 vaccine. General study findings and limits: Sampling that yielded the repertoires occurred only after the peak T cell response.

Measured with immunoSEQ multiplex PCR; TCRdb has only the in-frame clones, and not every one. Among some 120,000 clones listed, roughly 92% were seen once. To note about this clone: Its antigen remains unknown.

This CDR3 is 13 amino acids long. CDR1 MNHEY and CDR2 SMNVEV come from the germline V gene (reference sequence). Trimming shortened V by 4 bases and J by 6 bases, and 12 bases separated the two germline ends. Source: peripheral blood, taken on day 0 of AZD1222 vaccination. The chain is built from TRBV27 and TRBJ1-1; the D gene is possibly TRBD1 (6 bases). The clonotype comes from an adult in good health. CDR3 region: CASSSTGTPEAFF. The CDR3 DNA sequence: TGTGCCAGCAGTTCCACAGGGACCCCTGAAGCTTTCTTT.